Below, one T cell receptor beta chain is given with its context. Its antigen remains unknown. This CDR3 has 15 residues. V shed 4 bases and J 6 bases; nucleotides not matched to a gene: 10. CDR1 and CDR2 (germline): KGHSH, LQKENI. This sample is part of a study of cytotoxic CD8 clonotypes in ibrutinib-treated CLL. Study in general: Outcomes included approximately 24 partial and 2 complete responses; after median roughly 69 months, approximately 14 stayed remitted and around 12 progressed. General observations from the study: Once treatment began, public clonotypes, which were uncommon, contracted or stayed stable.

The repertoire was sequenced with immunoSEQ multiplex PCR; TCRdb's copy has only in-frame clones and lacks some. The sample shows some 40,000 clones, about 70% of them seen only once. The clonotype originates from a human donor with chronic lymphocytic leukemia. The specimen was PBMCs, collected at disease progression, from a patient treated with ibrutinib. The chain recombines TRBV18 with TRBJ1-1; 8 bases map to TRBD1. CDR3: CASSQGQVAGAEAFF. DNA of the CDR3: TGTGCCAGCTCACAGGGACAGGTGGCGGGTGCTGAAGCTTTCTTT. The full variable domain, rest sourced from reference TRBV18 and TRBJ1-1, is NAGVMQNPRHLVRRRGQEARLRCSPMKGHSHVYWYRQLPEEGLKFMVYLQKENIIDESGMPKERFSAEFPKEGPSILRIQQVVRGDSAAYFCASSQGQVAGAEAFFGQGTRLTVV.